This T cell receptor beta chain was identified during a study of T-cell memory formation after mild COVID-19. Study details: In these data, TCR clusters were largely donor specific. The study, taken as a whole, reports: The study found balanced CD4/CD8 in clones contracting day 15 to 85 and a CD4+ lean in later expanders. Researchers report contracting CD4+ clones mostly in CM and EM, with CD8+ clones in EMRA.

The table lists this clonotype with a few counts. Its antigen is not identified. J lost 7 bases, V lost 1 base, and 5 bases had no gene match. The CDR3 contains 14 residues. From germline, CDR1 is SGHRS and CDR2 YFSETQ. TCRdb redid the calling of the 5' RACE reads with MiXCR, one entry per CDR3 protein. The table lists about 290,000 distinct CDR3 sequences, roughly 18% of them singletons, with approximately 22% in the top ten. The V call is TRBV5-1, the J call TRBJ2-1; the match to TRBD1 covers 7 bases. The sequence was obtained from a man aged 18 to 29 who had mild COVID-19 (a few samples of this study predate the infection). Cell type and time point are not known. The source material was PBMCs or a T cell subset sorted from them (not recorded which). The CDR3 sequence is CASSLIGGPNEQFF. The CDR3 DNA sequence: TGCGCCAGCAGCTTGATAGGGGGCCCGAATGAGCAGTTCTTC.